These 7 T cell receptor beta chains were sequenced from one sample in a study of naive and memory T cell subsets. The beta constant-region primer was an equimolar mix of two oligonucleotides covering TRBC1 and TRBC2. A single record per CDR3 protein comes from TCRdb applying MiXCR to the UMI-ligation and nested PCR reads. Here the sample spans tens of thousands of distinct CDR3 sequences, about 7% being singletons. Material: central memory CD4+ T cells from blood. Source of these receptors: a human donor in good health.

The CDR3 bases are TGTGCCAGCAGCCAAGTCGGAGCAACAGGGCGTGAGCAGTTCTTC. Translated: CASSQVGATGREQFF. This chain uses TRBV4-2 with TRBJ2-1; D perhaps matches TRBD1 (6 bases). The CDR3 is made up of 15 amino acids. Germline V gene data show CDR1 as LGHNA and CDR2 as YNFKEQ. Trimming took 1 base from V and 9 from J, leaving 16 bases between them.

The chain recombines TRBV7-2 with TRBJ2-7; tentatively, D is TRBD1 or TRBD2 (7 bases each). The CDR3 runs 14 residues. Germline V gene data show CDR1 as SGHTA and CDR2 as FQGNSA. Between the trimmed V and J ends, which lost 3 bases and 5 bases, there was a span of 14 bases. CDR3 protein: CASSFQGGSNEQYF. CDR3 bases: TGTGCCAGCAGCTTTCAGGGGGGGTCCAACGAGCAGTACTTC.

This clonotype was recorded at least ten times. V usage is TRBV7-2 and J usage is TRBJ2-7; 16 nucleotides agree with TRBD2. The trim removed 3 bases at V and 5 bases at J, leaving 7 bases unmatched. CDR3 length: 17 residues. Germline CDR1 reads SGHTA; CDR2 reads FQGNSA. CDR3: CASSLGGTSGRAHEQYF. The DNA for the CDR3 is TGTGCCAGCAGCTTGGGGGGGACTAGCGGGAGGGCCCACGAGCAGTACTTC.

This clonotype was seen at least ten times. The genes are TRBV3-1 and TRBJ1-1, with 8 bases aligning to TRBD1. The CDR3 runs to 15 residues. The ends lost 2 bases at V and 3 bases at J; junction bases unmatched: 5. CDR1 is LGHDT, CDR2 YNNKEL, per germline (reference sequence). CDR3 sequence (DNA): TGTGCCAGCAGCCAACGCAGGGGGCAGGACACTGAAGCTTTCTTT. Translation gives CASSQRRGQDTEAFF.

CDR3 loop: CASSSKQGRGPYEQYF. The DNA for the CDR3 is TGTGCCAGCAGCTCTAAACAGGGGAGGGGGCCATACGAGCAGTACTTC. The chain recombines TRBV5-4 with TRBJ2-7, with D possibly being TRBD1 or TRBD2 (7 bases each). Germline V gives CDR1 SGHNT, CDR2 YYREEE (reference sequence). Trimming cost V 3 bases and J 4 bases, with 20 bases left between them. This CDR3 has 16 residues.

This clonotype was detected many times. The CDR3, as DNA: TGTGCCAGCAGCCACGCACAGGGGGATCAGCCCCAGCATTTT. It is translated as CASSHAQGDQPQHF. The rearrangement links TRBV3-1 to TRBJ1-5; 8 nucleotides agree with TRBD1. V gave up 3 bases and J gave up 5 bases; unmatched junction bases: 3. The CDR3 is 14 residues long. CDR1 is LGHDT and CDR2 is YNNKEL in the germline V gene (reference sequence).

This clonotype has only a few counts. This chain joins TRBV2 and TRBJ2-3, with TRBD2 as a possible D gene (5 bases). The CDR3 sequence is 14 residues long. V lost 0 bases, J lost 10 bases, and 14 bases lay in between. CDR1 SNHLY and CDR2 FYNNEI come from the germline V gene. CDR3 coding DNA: TGTGCCAGCAGTGAAGCTGGTCCCGTGCGGGCGCAGTATTTT. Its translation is CASSEAGPVRAQYF.